This T cell receptor (beta chain) was captured by sequencing in a study of shared clonotypes between healthy human individuals. Whole-study findings and limits: The researchers took only blood, and tissue repertoires probably look different. In having few donors, the study represented limited genetic and exposure-history diversity.

V lost 3 bases and J lost 3, with 8 bases in between. The V gene's germline CDR1 is SQVTM and CDR2 ANQGSEA. This CDR3 comprises 12 residues. With regard to this clone: The antigen remains unidentified.

Method: immunoSEQ multiplex PCR; TCRdb's copy keeps in-frame clones and lacks some. The repertoire holds about 1,500,000 clones, with roughly 97% as singletons. This TCR was recovered from a man aged 25-45 years in good health. The chain links TRBV29-1 to TRBJ2-5; D unclear. Sequencing used naive CD4+ T cells sorted from blood. Regarding subset: CD45RA+ positively selected. DNA for the CDR3: TGCAGCGTTGATTGGGGAAAAGAGACCCAGTACTTC. Its protein product is CSVDWGKETQYF.